This T cell receptor beta chain comes out of a study of blood T cell repertoires in COVID-19. Study-level background: The samples span acute and convalescent COVID-19 from the United States, Italy and Spain. From T cells, B-cell-depleted T cells, or PBMCs came the material, which was cDNA or gDNA.

Authors' methods: Estimation of nucleated cell counts was performed using reference gene primer amplification. The data were produced by immunoSEQ multiplex PCR, yet TCRdb's version contains in-frame clones alone and is incomplete. V and J calls and clone size are copied from that table; D and trimming were computed from the DNA. There are 100,000 or so clones in the sample; 65% to 85% occur only once, and less than 2% lies in the top ten. Germline V gene lookup returns CDR1 SGHAT and CDR2 FQNNGV. The CDR3 sequence is 16 residues long. The ends lost 3 bases at V and 5 bases at J; junction bases unmatched: 11. This clone occurred once.

The chain has TRBV11-2 and TRBJ1-1, with TRBD1 matching over 8 bases. Input material: peripheral blood. The sequence derives from a man between 65 and 80 years old with active or convalescent COVID-19. The CDR3 DNA reads TGTGCCAGCAGCTTCCCCGACTCAGGGGGCAGGACTGAAGCTTTCTTT. Residues: CASSFPDSGGRTEAFF.